These 3 T cell receptor beta chains were sequenced from one sample in a study of blood T cell repertoires in COVID-19 (TCRdb year 2020). To prepare the library, the immunoSEQ multiplex PCR assay was applied. Here the immuneACCESS table is served through TCRdb, limited to in-frame sequences with V and J called. Missing clones are a known gap in these copies; in checked studies unresolved V genes cover under half, and the rest lacks a known reason. The sample records hundreds of thousands of clones, 75% to 90% of which are singletons. The ten largest make up roughly 0.25% of the sample. The sequencing sample was made of peripheral blood. The source of these receptors is a woman aged 18 to 35 with acute or convalescent COVID-19.

The chain couples TRBV6-5 to TRBJ1-5, with D maybe TRBD1 (6 bases). Germline assignment: CDR1 MNHEY and CDR2 SVGAGI. V gave up 5 bases and J gave up 2 bases, with 13 bases separating them. CDR3 length: 15 residues. The CDR3 DNA is TGTGCCAGCAGTCACAGGGAGGGAGGCAATCAGCCCCAGCATTTT. Translating it yields CASSHREGGNQPQHF.

This clone was observed a single time. The chain uses TRBV7-2 and TRBJ2-2; D is undetermined. CDR1 is SGHTA, CDR2 FQGNSA, per germline. The V gene lost 1 base and the J gene lost 3 bases, with 6 bases spanning the gap. This CDR3 has 14 residues. The CDR3 sequence is CASSLGRYTGELFF. The CDR3 bases are TGTGCCAGCAGCTTAGGTCGGTACACCGGGGAGCTGTTTTTT.

V and J are TRBV5-8 and TRBJ1-5, with 8 bases lining up with TRBD1. This CDR3 region has 15 residues. V lost 2 bases and J lost 5; bases outside the gene matches: 6. The germline CDR1 and CDR2 sequences are SGHTS and YDEGEE. CDR3 nucleotides: TGTGCCAGCAGCTTATTGGACAGGGAGGATCAGCCCCAGCATTTT. As protein: CASSLLDREDQPQHF.